The rows below give T cell receptor beta chains drawn from one sample of a study of OX40 agonist ivuxolimab in advanced cancers. The repertoire was sequenced with immunoSEQ multiplex PCR; TCRdb's copy has only in-frame clones and lacks some. The table includes roughly 34,000 clones, approximately 90% detected once. The material was CD4+ or CD8+ T cells sorted from blood, obtained in a trial of the OX40 agonist ivuxolimab. All receptors derive from an adult with an advanced solid tumor such as melanoma, head and neck, liver or kidney cancer. Both conserved end residues are part of each CDR3. The order of the fields is D gene, clone size, V gene, J gene, CDR3 DNA, CDR3 protein. D genes are given only for firm matches. Clone size is not always given. Where it is, it says once, few, many or a class for expanded clones.

>TRBD2|few|TRBV6-1|TRBJ2-7
TGTGCCAGCAGGGGTCCCGGGACTAGCGGGAAGGAGCAGTACTTC
CASRGPGTSGKEQYF
>TRBD1|NA|TRBV2|TRBJ1-4
TGTGCCAGCAGTACGGGACAGGGACTCGAAAAACTGTTTTTT
CASSTGQGLEKLFF
>NA|NA|TRBV2|TRBJ2-2
TGTGCCAGCACCGAGAACACCGGGGAGCTGTTTTTT
CASTENTGELFF
>TRBD1|NA|TRBV6-6|TRBJ2-2
TGTGCCAGCAGTTCGTCCGGGACAGGCACCGGGGAGCTGTTTTTT
CASSSSGTGTGELFF
>TRBD1|NA|TRBV6-1|TRBJ1-1
TGTGCCAGCATGGGACAGGCGAACACTGAAGCTTTCTTT
CASMGQANTEAFF
>TRBD2|NA|TRBV5-6|TRBJ2-5
TGTGCCAGCAGCTGGAGCGGGGGGGCCTTCCAAGAGACCCAGTACTTC
CASSWSGGAFQETQYF
>NA|NA|TRBV5-4|TRBJ1-1
TGTGCCAGCAGCCTGGGAGGAGGGATTTCGGGGGCTGAAGCTTTCTTT
CASSLGGGISGAEAFF
>NA|NA|TRBV5-4|TRBJ1-1
TGTGCCAGCAGCTTCCGGGGTCCAGGCACTGAAGCTTTCTTT
CASSFRGPGTEAFF
>NA|NA|TRBV9|TRBJ2-5
TGTGCCAGCAGCGCTCAAGAGACCCAGTACTTC
CASSAQETQYF
>NA|few|TRBV6-5|TRBJ1-6
TGTGCCAGCACCCTACAAGTCTCAGGCTCACCCCTCCACTTT
CASTLQVSGSPLHF
>TRBD1|few|TRBV30|TRBJ2-7
TGTGCCTGGTGGAGAGGGACAGGGGGCTTCGAGCAGTACTTC
CAWWRGTGGFEQYF
>NA|NA|TRBV5-8|TRBJ1-3
TGTGCCAGCAGCTTTTCAGGGAGGGCGTCTGGAAACACCATATATTTT
CASSFSGRASGNTIYF
>TRBD1|NA|TRBV27|TRBJ2-4
TGTGCCAGCAGGAGAGTGACAGGGGGGCTAAAAAACATTCAGTACTTC
CASRRVTGGLKNIQYF
>NA|once|TRBV7-2|TRBJ2-6
TGTGCCAGCAGCCCTCAGGGGGGTTTTGGGGCCAACGTCCTGACTTTC
CASSPQGGFGANVLTF
>NA|once|TRBV4-3|TRBJ1-2
TGCGCCAGCAGCCAAGATCTGGGAGGATACACCTTC
CASSQDLGGYTF
>NA|NA|TRBV2|TRBJ2-5
TGTGCCAGCACTAGACAGCCGCAAGAGACCCAGTACTTC
CASTRQPQETQYF
>NA|NA|TRBV29-1|TRBJ2-5
TGCAGCGTTGTGCCCTTGGGGGCGGCTGCAGAGACCCAGTACTTC
CSVVPLGAAAETQYF
>NA|NA|TRBV7-6|TRBJ1-5
TGTGCCAGCAGCTTAGCGCTGATTATAGTCGTACAGGGTAGCAATCAGCCCCAGCATTTT
CASSLALIIVVQGSNQPQHF
>NA|NA|TRBV7-9|TRBJ2-3
TGTGCCAGCAGCAAGGGGGATGACACAGATACGCAGTATTTT
CASSKGDDTDTQYF
>TRBD1|NA|TRBV2|TRBJ2-2
TGTGCCAGCAGACGGGGACAGACAGGCGGGGAGCTGTTTTTT
CASRRGQTGGELFF
>TRBD1|NA|TRBV5-1|TRBJ2-7
TGCGCCAGCAGCTCCTCCGGGACAGCTTCCGGCGAGCAGTACTTC
CASSSSGTASGEQYF
>TRBD2|NA|TRBV2|TRBJ2-7
TGTGCCAGCAGTGCCCGGGGGGGGCCATACGAGCAGTACTTC
CASSARGGPYEQYF
>NA|NA|TRBV28|TRBJ1-2
TGTGCCAGCAGTTCAAGGATGGCCTTTAACTATGGCTACACCTTC
CASSSRMAFNYGYTF
>NA|NA|TRBV14|TRBJ2-1
TGTGCCAGCAGCCAGATAATTAGCTCCTACAATGAGCAGTTCTTC
CASSQIISSYNEQFF
>NA|few|TRBV30|TRBJ1-5
TGTGCCTGGAGTGTACAAGGTCAGCCCCAGCATTTT
CAWSVQGQPQHF
>NA|NA|TRBV30|TRBJ1-1
TGTGCCTGGAGTATTCCTTGGGACACTGAAGCTTTCTTT
CAWSIPWDTEAFF
>TRBD2|NA|TRBV4-1|TRBJ2-3
TGCGCCAGCAGTAAAGTAGCGGGACCCACAGATACGCAGTATTTT
CASSKVAGPTDTQYF
>NA|few|TRBV6-1|TRBJ1-1
TGTGCCAGCAAGGCAGGGATCACTGAAGCTTTCTTT
CASKAGITEAFF
>NA|NA|TRBV4-3|TRBJ2-3
TGCGCCAGCAGCCAGGATAGCGGCACAGATACGCAGTATTTT
CASSQDSGTDTQYF
>NA|NA|TRBV19|TRBJ2-6
TGTGCCAGTAGTATGGGGGCTGCTGGGGCCAACGTCCTGACCTTC
CASSMGAAGANVLTF
>NA|NA|TRBV10-3|TRBJ1-1
TGTGCCATCAGGGGCAGGGAAGCCACTGAAGCTTTCTTT
CAIRGREATEAFF